The T cell receptor beta chain described here comes from a study of T-cell memory formation after mild COVID-19. As for the study in general: TCR clusters largely stayed donor specific.

CDR1 is LGHNA, CDR2 YSLEER, per germline. This CDR3 comprises 17 residues. The J segment lost 4 bases and the V segment lost 2 bases, leaving 13 bases of the junction unmatched. Study-level results: Specificity for SARS-CoV-2 was not confirmed among the second-wave clones peaking on day 37. The study detected some responding clones in pre-infection memory, suggesting cross-reactive memory joined.

5'RACE with constant-segment primers yielded barcoded, UMI-tagged TCR alpha and TCR beta cDNA libraries. Each CDR3 protein is one row after TCRdb ran MiXCR on the 5' RACE reads. The sample holds about half a million distinct CDR3 sequences, roughly 20% seen once. To note about this clonotype: The target antigen is unknown.

This TCR came from an adult woman who had mild COVID-19 (a few samples of this study predate the infection). Cell type and time point are not known. The material sequenced was PBMCs or a T cell subset sorted from them (not recorded which). The J gene is TRBJ1-1, the V gene TRBV4-3; 7 nucleotides agree with TRBD1. The CDR3 sequence: CASSQQGQHRLLTEAFF. The CDR3, as DNA: TGCGCCAGCAGCCAACAGGGACAGCATCGCCTCCTCACTGAAGCTTTCTTT.